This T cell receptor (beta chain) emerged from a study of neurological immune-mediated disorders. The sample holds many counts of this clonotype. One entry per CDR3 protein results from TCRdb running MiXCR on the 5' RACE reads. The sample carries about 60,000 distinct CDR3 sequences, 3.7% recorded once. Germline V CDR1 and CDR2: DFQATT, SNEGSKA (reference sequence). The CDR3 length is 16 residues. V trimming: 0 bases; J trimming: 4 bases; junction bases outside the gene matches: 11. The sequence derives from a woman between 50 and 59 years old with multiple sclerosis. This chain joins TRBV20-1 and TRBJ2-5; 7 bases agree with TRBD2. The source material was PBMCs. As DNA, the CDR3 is TGCAGTGCTAGAGATGTCGCTAGCGGCACCAGAGAGACCCAGTACTTC. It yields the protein CSARDVASGTRETQYF.